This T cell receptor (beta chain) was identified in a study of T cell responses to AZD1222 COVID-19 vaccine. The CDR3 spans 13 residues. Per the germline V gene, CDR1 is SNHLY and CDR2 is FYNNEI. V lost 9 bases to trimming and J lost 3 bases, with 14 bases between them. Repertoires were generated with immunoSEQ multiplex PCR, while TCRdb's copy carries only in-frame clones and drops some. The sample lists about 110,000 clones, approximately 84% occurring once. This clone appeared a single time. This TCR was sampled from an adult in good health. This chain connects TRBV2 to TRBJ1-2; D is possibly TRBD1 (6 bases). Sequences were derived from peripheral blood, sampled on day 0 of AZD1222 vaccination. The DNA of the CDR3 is TGTGCCAGTAACGTACAGGGCGACTATGGCTACACCTTC. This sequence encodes CASNVQGDYGYTF. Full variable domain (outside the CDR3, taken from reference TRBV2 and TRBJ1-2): EPEVTQTPSHQVTQMGQEVILRCVPISNHLYFYWYRQILGQKVEFLVSFYNNEISEKSEIFDDQFSVERPDGSNFTLKIRSTKLEDSAMYFCASNVQGDYGYTFGSGTRLTVV.